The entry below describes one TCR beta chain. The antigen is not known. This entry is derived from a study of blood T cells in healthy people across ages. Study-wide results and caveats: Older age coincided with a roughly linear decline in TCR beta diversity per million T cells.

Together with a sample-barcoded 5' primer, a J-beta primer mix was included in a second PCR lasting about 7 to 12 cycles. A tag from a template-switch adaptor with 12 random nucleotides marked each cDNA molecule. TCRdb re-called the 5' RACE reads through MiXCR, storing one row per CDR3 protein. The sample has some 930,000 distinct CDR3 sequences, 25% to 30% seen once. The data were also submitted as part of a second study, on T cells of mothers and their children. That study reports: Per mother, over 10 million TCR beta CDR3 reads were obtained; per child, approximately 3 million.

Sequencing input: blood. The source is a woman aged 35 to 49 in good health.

In nucleotides, the CDR3 is TGTGCCAGCAGTCAGCCGGTAACAGGGTCCAATGAGCAGTTCTTC. It is translated as CASSQPVTGSNEQFF. The chain links TRBV3-1 to TRBJ2-1; possible D gene TRBD1, 6 bases. Germline CDR1 and CDR2: LGHDT and YNNKEL (reference sequence). Trimming took off 6 bases at V and 6 bases at J, with 18 bases between the two ends. This CDR3 region has 15 residues.